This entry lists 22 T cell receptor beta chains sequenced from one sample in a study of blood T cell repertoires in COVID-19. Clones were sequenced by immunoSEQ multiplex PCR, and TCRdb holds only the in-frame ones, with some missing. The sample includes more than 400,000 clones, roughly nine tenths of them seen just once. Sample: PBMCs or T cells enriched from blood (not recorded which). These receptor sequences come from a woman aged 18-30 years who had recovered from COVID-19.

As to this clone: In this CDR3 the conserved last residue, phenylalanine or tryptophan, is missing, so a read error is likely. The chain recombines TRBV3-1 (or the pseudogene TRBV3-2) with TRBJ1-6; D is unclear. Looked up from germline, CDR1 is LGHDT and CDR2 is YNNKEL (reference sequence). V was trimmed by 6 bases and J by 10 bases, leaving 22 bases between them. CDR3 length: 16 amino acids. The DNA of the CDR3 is TGTGCCAGCAGTCCCCACGGGGAGGGCTCAGAATCACCCCTCCACCTT. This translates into CASSPHGEGSESPLHL.

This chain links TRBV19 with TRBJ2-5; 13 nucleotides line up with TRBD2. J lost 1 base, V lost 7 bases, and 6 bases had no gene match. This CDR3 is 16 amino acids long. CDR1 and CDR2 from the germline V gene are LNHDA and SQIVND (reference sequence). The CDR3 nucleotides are TGTGCCAGTACCACCCGGACTAGCGGGGGCCAAGAGACCCAGTACTTC. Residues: CASTTRTSGGQETQYF.

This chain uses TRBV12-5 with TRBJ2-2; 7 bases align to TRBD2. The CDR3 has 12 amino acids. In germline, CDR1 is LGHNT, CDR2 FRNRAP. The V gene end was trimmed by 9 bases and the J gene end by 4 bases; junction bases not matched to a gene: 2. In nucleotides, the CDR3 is TGTGCTAGCTCTAGCGGCACCGGGGAGCTGTTTTTT. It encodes CASSSGTGELFF.

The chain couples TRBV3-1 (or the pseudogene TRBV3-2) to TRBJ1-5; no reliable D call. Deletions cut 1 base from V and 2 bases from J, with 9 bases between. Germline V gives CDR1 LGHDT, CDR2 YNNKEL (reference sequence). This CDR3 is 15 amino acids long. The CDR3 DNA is TGTGCCAGCAGCCAAGTCGCGGGAGGCAATCAGCCCCAGCATTTT. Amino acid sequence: CASSQVAGGNQPQHF.

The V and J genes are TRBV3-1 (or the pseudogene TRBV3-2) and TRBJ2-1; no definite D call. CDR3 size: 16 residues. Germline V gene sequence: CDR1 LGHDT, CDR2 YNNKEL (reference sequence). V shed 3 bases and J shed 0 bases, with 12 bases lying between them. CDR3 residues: CASSHVSEYSYNEQFF. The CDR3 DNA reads TGTGCCAGCAGCCATGTATCGGAGTACTCCTACAATGAGCAGTTCTTC.

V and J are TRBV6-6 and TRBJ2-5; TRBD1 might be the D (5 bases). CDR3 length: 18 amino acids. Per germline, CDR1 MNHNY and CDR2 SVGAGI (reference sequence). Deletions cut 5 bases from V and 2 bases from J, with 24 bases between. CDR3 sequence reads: CASSPRPAGNVGQETQYF. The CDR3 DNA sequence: TGTGCCAGCAGTCCCCGCCCCGCAGGGAATGTGGGGCAAGAGACCCAGTACTTC.

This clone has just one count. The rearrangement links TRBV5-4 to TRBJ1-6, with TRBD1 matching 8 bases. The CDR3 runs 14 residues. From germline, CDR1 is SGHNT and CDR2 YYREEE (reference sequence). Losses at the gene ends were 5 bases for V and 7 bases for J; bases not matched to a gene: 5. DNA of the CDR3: TGTGCCAGCAGACCGGACAGGGTAAATTCACCCCTCCACTTT. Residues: CASRPDRVNSPLHF.

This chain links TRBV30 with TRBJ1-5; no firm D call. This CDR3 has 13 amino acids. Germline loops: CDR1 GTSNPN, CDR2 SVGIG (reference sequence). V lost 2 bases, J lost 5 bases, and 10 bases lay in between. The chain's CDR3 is CAWSPQRYQPQHF. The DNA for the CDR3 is TGTGCCTGGAGTCCTCAGCGCTATCAGCCCCAGCATTTT.

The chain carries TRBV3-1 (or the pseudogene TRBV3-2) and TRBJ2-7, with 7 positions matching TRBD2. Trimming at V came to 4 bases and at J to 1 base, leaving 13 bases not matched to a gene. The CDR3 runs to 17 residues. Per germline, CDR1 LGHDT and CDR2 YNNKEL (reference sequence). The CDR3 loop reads CASSPQRFLGGSYEQYF. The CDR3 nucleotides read TGTGCCAGCAGCCCCCAACGTTTCCTGGGAGGGTCCTACGAGCAGTACTTC.

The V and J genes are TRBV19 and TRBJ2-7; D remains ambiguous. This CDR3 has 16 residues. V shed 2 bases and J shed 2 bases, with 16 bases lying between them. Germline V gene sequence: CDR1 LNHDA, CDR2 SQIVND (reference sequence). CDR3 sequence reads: CASSINAANPAYEQYF. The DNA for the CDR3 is TGTGCCAGTAGTATAAATGCGGCAAATCCTGCCTACGAGCAGTACTTC.

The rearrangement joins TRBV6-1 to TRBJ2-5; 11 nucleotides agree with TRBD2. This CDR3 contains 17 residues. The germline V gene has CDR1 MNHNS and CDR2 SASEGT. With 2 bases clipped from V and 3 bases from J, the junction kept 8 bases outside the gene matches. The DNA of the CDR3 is TGTGCCAGCAGTGAAAGGGTTTCTAGCGGGGGGAAAGAGACCCAGTACTTC. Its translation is CASSERVSSGGKETQYF.

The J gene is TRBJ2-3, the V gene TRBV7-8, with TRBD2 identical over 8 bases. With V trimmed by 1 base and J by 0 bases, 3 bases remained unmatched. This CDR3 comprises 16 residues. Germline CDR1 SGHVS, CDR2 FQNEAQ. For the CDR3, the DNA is TGTGCCAGCAGCTTAGTAGCGGGGTTGAGCACAGATACGCAGTATTTT. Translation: CASSLVAGLSTDTQYF. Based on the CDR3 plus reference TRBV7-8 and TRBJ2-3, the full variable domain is GAGVSQSPRYKVAKRGQDVALRCDPISGHVSLFWYQQALGQGPEFLTYFQNEAQLDKSGLPSDRFFAERPEGSVSTLKIQRTQQEDSAVYLCASSLVAGLSTDTQYFGPGTRLTVL.

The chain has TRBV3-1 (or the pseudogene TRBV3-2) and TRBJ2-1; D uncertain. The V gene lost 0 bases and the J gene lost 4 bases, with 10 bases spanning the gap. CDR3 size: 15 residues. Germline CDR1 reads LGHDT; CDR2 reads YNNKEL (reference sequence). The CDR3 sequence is CASSQEPSPYNEQFF. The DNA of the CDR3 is TGTGCCAGCAGCCAAGAACCCAGTCCTTACAATGAGCAGTTCTTC.

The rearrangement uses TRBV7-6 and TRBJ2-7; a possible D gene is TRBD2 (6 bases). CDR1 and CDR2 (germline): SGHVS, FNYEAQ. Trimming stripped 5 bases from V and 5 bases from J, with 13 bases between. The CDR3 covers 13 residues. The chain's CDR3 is CASSPLGGNEQYF. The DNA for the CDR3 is TGTGCCAGCAGCCCCCTTGGGGGGAACGAGCAGTACTTC.

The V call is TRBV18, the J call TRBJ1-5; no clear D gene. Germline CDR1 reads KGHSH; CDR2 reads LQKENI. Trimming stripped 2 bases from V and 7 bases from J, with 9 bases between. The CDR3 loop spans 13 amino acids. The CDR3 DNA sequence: TGTGCCAGCTCACCAGAGGGAGACCAGCCCCAGCATTTT. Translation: CASSPEGDQPQHF.

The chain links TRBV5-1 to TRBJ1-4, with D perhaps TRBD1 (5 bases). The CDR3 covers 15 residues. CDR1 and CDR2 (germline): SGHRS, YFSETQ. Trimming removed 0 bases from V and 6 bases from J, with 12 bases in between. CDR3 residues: CASSLEGLGDEKLFF. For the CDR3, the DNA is TGCGCCAGCAGCTTGGAGGGGTTAGGGGATGAAAAACTGTTTTTT.

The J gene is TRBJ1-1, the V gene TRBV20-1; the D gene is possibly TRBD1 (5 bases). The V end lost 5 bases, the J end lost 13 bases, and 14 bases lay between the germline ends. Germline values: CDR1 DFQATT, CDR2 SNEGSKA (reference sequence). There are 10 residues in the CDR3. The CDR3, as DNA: TGCAGTGCTGTCCCGGGACTGGGTTTCTTT. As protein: CSAVPGLGFF.

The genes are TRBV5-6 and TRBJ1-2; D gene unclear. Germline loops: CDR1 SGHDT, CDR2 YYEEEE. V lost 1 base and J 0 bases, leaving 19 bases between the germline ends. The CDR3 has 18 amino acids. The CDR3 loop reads CASSLISASQIPNYGYTF. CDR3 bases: TGTGCCAGCAGCTTGATTAGTGCTAGTCAAATCCCTAACTATGGCTACACCTTC.

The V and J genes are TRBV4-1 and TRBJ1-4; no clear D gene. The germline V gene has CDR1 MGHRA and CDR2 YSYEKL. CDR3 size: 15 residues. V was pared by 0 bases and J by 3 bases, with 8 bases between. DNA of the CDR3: TGCGCCAGCAGCCAAGAAATCAGATCTAATGAAAAACTGTTTTTT. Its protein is CASSQEIRSNEKLFF.

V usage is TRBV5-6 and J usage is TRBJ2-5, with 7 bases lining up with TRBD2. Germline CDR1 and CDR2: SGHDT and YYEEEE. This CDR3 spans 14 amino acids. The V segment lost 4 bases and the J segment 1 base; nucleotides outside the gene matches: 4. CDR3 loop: CASSVGGIQETQYF. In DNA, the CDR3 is TGTGCCAGCAGCGTCGGGGGGATCCAAGAGACCCAGTACTTC.

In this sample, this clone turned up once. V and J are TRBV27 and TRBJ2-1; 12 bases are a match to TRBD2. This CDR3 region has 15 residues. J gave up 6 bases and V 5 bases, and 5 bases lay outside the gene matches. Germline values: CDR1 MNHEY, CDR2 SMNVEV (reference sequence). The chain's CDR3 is CASSPLAGGLNEQFF. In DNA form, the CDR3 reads TGTGCCAGCAGTCCTCTAGCGGGGGGGCTCAATGAGCAGTTCTTC.

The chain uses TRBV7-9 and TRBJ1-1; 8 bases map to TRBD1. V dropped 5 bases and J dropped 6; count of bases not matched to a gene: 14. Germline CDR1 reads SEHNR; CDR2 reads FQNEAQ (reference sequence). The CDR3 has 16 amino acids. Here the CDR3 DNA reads TGTGCCAGCAGCATACCATTCCGGGACAGGATCCCTGAAGCTTTCTTT. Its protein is CASSIPFRDRIPEAFF.